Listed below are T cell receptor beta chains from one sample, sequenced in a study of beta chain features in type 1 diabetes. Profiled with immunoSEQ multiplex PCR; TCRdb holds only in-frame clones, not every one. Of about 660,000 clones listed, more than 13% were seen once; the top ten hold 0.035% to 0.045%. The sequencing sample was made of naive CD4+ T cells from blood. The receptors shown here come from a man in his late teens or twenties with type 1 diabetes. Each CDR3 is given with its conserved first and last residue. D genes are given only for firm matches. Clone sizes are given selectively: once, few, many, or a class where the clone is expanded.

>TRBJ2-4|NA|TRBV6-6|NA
TGTGCCAGCAGTCCAGGGGACATTCAGTACTTC
CASSPGDIQYF
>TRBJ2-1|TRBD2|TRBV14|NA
TGTGCCAGCAGCCCTCCCTCGGGACTAGTTTTCTTC
CASSPPSGLVFF
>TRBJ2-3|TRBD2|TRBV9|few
TGTGCCAGCAGCGTAGAGCAAGCGGGGGGCACAGATACGCAGTATTTT
CASSVEQAGGTDTQYF
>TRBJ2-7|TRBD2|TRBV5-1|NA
TGCGCCAGCAGCGTTACTAGCGGTTCCTACGAGCAGTACTTC
CASSVTSGSYEQYF
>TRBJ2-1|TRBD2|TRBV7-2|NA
TGTGCCAGCAGACGACTAGCGGGGGAGATCAATGAGCAGTTCTTC
CASRRLAGEINEQFF
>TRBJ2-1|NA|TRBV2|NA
TGTGCCAGCAGCCGCGGGGACGGCTCCTACAATGAGCAGTTCTTC
CASSRGDGSYNEQFF
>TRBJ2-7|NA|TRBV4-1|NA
TGCGCCAGCAGCCAAGAACGCGGCGGTGACTACGAGCAGTACTTC
CASSQERGGDYEQYF
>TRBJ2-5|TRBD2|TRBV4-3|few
TGCGCCAGCAGCCAAAATGTGGGACTAGCGGTCAGAGAGACCCAGTACTTC
CASSQNVGLAVRETQYF
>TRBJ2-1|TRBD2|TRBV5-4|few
TGTGCCAGCAGCAGGGGGACTAGCGGGAGGGAGGCAAATGAGCAGTTCTTC
CASSRGTSGREANEQFF
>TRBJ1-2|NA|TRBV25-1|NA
TGTGCCAGCAGTGAATACCCAGAGGGAAACTATGGCTACACCTTC
CASSEYPEGNYGYTF
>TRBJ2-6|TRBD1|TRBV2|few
TGTGCCAGCGGGACAGGGGGCGCTGGGGCCAACGTCCTGACTTTC
CASGTGGAGANVLTF
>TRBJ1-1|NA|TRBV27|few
TGTGCCAGCAGTCGGGACTCTCCGGGAATGAACACTGAAGCTTTCTTT
CASSRDSPGMNTEAFF
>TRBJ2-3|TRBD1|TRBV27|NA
TGTGCCAGCAGTTCGGACAGGGGTTCGACTAGCAGCACAGATACGCAGTATTTT
CASSSDRGSTSSTDTQYF
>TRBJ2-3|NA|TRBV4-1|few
TGCGCCAGCAGCCAAGGTGTACATCGGGAGTTAGCAGATACGCAGTATTTT
CASSQGVHRELADTQYF
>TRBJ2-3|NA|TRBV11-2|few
TGTGCCAGCAGCTTAGAGGCAGATACGCAGTATTTT
CASSLEADTQYF
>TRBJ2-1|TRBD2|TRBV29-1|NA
TGCAGCGTTGTTGGCGGGAGAGGGTTCTACAATGAGCAGTTCTTC
CSVVGGRGFYNEQFF
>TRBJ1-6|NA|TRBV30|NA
TGTGCCTGGAGTGTAAAACGGAGGAATTCACCCCTCCACTTT
CAWSVKRRNSPLHF
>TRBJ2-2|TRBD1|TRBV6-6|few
TGTGCCAGCAGCTACAGGGGGCCCGGGGAGCTGTTTTTT
CASSYRGPGELFF
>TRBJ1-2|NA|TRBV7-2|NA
TGTGCCAGCAGCCCCACAGCCTCTAACTATGGCTACACCTTC
CASSPTASNYGYTF
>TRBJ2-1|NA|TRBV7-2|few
TGTGCCAGCAGCGCGACCCCCAGACTCAGGCAGTTCTTC
CASSATPRLRQFF
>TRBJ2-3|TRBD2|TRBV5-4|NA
TGTGCCAGCATGCTACGCCTAGCGGGGATCACAGATACGCAGTATTTT
CASMLRLAGITDTQYF
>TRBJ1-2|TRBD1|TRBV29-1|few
TGCAGCGTTGAAGAGGGGGACAGAAACTTC
CSVEEGDRNF
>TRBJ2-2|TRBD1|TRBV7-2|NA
TGTGCCAGCAGCTTATCCCCCACAGGGGAGAAAGGGGAGCTGTTTTTT
CASSLSPTGEKGELFF
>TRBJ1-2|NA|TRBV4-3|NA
TGCGCCAGCAGCCCGAATAAGGGACGAGACAGTAACTATGGCTACACCTTC
CASSPNKGRDSNYGYTF
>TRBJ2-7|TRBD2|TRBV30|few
TGTGCCTGGAGTGATAAGCGGGATGTGGGCGAGCAGTACTTC
CAWSDKRDVGEQYF
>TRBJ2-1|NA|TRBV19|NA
TGTGCCAGTAGTCCACCACGAACTAGGGGCCTCTACAATGAGCAGTTCTTC
CASSPPRTRGLYNEQFF
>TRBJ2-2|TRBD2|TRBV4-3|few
TGCGCCAGCAGCCGCCAGACTGGGCTAGCGGGGGGAATCGGGGAGCTGTTTTTT
CASSRQTGLAGGIGELFF
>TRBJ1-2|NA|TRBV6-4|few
TGTGCCAGCAGCGCCACAAAGGTTAATAACTATGGCTACACCTTC
CASSATKVNNYGYTF
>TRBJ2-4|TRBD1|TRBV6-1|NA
TGTGCCAGCAGTGCACCATGGGACAGCAAAAACATTCAGTACTTC
CASSAPWDSKNIQYF
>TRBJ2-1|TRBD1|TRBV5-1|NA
TGCGCCAGCAGCAGGGTGACAGGGACCAATGAGCAGTTCTTC
CASSRVTGTNEQFF
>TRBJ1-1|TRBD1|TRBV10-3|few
TGTGCCATCAGGCCGGGACAGGGGACGGGAGCGAACACTGAAGCTTTCTTT
CAIRPGQGTGANTEAFF
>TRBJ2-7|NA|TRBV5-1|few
TGCGCCAGCAGCTTGGATCGGACAGTGCCATCCTACGAGCAGTACTTC
CASSLDRTVPSYEQYF
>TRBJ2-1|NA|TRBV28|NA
TGTGCCAGCAATACCTACAATGAGCAGTTCTTC
CASNTYNEQFF
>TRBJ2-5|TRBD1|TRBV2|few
TGTGCCAGCACCCCGGACAGGGGCACCCCGGCCCAGTACTTC
CASTPDRGTPAQYF
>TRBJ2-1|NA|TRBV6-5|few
TGTGCCAGCAGGCAACAAGGGGCTGGGTTTGTCCAGTTCTTC
CASRQQGAGFVQFF
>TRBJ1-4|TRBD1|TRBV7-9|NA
TGTGCCAGCAGTTTACCTTGGACAGGGGGAAATGAAAAACTGTTTTTT
CASSLPWTGGNEKLFF
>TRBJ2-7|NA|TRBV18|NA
TGTGCCAGCTCACCACGCGACAGCAGCTACGAGCAGTACTTC
CASSPRDSSYEQYF